The T cell receptor beta chain under discussion was sequenced for a study of post-analysis software for immune sequencing data. A word on this clonotype: Its target is not known.

The study, taken as a whole, reports: Those with multiple sclerosis, the patient group, showed significantly lower normalized Chao1 diversity than controls.

Unique molecular identifiers featured in each of the TCR beta cDNA libraries. TCRdb reprocessed the PCR reads via MiXCR and lists one record per CDR3 protein. The table lists about half a million distinct CDR3 sequences, around a third of them singletons. The sample taken for sequencing was blood. This clonotype originated in a girl aged 2-17 years with multiple sclerosis.

DNA of the CDR3: TGTGCCATCAGTGAGAAGGGACTAGCGGGCGAGCAGTTCTTC. Amino acids: CAISEKGLAGEQFF. The chain has TRBV10-3 and TRBJ2-1, with TRBD2 matching over 12 bases. The germline CDR1 and CDR2 sequences are ENHRY and SYGVKD. V shed 2 bases, J shed 10 bases, and the junction held 3 bases outside the gene matches. The CDR3 has 14 residues.